These 32 T cell receptor beta chains share one sample of origin, sequenced in a study of cytomegalovirus exposure and HLA in healthy donors. PCR was performed using 60 Vbeta and 13 Jbeta primers. Here immunoSEQ multiplex PCR was the method, and the copy in TCRdb shows in-frame clones only, minus some. The profile shows 200,000 to 250,000 clones, about four fifths of them singletons. The sample taken for sequencing was PBMCs. The receptors here all came from a woman aged 50 to 60 in good health and CMV-seropositive.

On this clone itself: The junction shows a germline mismatch at one end, possibly a read error. Other DNA sequences from this sample encode an identical CDR3 as well. The chain links TRBV5-1 to TRBJ2-7, with 7 bases matching TRBD1. The CDR3 length is 14 residues. Germline CDR1 is SGHRS and CDR2 is YFSETQ. DNA for the CDR3: TGCGCCAGCAGCTTGGGAGGGGGCTCCAACGAGCAGTACTTC. Protein: CASSLGGGSNEQYF. The complete variable domain, with remaining parts taken from reference TRBV5-1 and TRBJ2-7, reads KAGVTQTPRYLIKTRGQQVTLSCSPISGHRSVSWYQQTPGQGLQFLFEYFSETQRNKGNFPGRFSGRQFSNSRSEMNVSTLELGDSALYLCASSLGGGSNEQYFGPGTRLTVT.

This clone was detected only once. The chain couples TRBV6-4 to TRBJ1-6; D may be TRBD1 (6 bases). V lost 6 bases and J lost 6, with 9 bases in between. The CDR3 loop spans 13 amino acids. Germline assignment: CDR1 MRHNA and CDR2 SNTAGT. Written as DNA, the CDR3 is TGTGCCAGCAGCCGGGACACTAATTCACCCCTCCACTTT. This sequence encodes CASSRDTNSPLHF.

V and J are TRBV19 and TRBJ1-1; TRBD1 aligns across 7 bases. Per the germline V gene, CDR1 is LNHDA and CDR2 is SQIVND (reference sequence). The J segment lost 5 bases and the V segment lost 6 bases, leaving 12 bases of the junction unmatched. The CDR3 consists of 15 residues. CDR3 in amino acids: CASSPGQTARTEAFF. CDR3 sequence (DNA): TGTGCCAGTAGCCCGGGACAGACAGCGAGAACTGAAGCTTTCTTT.

The chain has TRBV4-1 and TRBJ2-7, with a tentative D call TRBD1 (6 bases). The germline V and J ends were trimmed by 3 bases and 1 base, with 10 bases remaining between them. The CDR3 runs 14 residues. CDR1 MGHRA and CDR2 YSYEKL come from the germline V gene. CDR3 coding DNA: TGCGCCAGCAGCCAGGTAGACAGGTCCTACGAGCAGTACTTC. This codes for CASSQVDRSYEQYF.

The V call is TRBV18, the J call TRBJ2-5; possibly TRBD1 for D (6 bases). Germline values: CDR1 KGHSH, CDR2 LQKENI. The CDR3 contains 15 residues. Between the trimmed V and J ends, which lost 3 bases and 11 bases, there was a span of 22 bases. The CDR3 protein is CASSPRTESYDEQYF. DNA of the CDR3: TGTGCCAGCTCACCCAGGACAGAATCCTACGATGAGCAGTACTTC.

The chain joins TRBV7-6 to TRBJ2-3; 10 bases line up with TRBD2. The CDR3 length is 15 residues. Germline V gene lookup returns CDR1 SGHVS and CDR2 FNYEAQ. Unmatched junction bases numbered 3, after V lost 5 bases and J lost 1 base. CDR3 sequence (DNA): TGTGCCAGCAGCCCTCTAGCGGGGGGCACAGATACGCAGTATTTT. This codes for CASSPLAGGTDTQYF.

This chain joins TRBV28 and TRBJ2-7; 10 bases map to TRBD1. The J segment lost 10 bases and the V segment lost 6 bases, leaving 9 bases of the junction unmatched. Germline CDR1 reads MDHEN; CDR2 reads SYDVKM. The CDR3 totals 13 residues. The chain's CDR3 is CASRRGTGARQYF. CDR3 coding DNA: TGTGCCAGCAGGAGGGGGACAGGGGCTCGACAGTACTTC.

V usage is TRBV21-1 and J usage is TRBJ2-1; whether TRBD1, the table's D call, matches the DNA was not checked. TRBV21-1 is a documented pseudogene. The CDR3 totals 16 residues. The DNA of the CDR3 is TGTGCCAGCAGCAAGGACAGGGAACCTTCCTACAATGAGCAGTTCTTC. Protein: CASSKDREPSYNEQFF.

The chain combines TRBV5-1 with TRBJ2-7; TRBD1 agrees at 7 bases. In germline, CDR1 is SGHRS, CDR2 YFSETQ. V lost 2 bases, J lost 3 bases, and 14 bases stayed unmatched. This CDR3 has 17 residues. The DNA for the CDR3 is TGCGCCAGCAGCTTCGCGACGGGACAGAGAAGAATCTACGAGCAGTACTTC. This codes for CASSFATGQRRIYEQYF.

The J gene is TRBJ2-1, the V gene TRBV23-1; TRBD2 agrees at 10 bases. TRBV23-1 qualifies as an ORF whose function is uncertain. This CDR3 has 16 residues. The V segment lost 4 bases and the J segment 4 bases; nucleotides outside the gene matches: 7. CDR3 residues: CASSLLAGDHYNEQFF. The DNA for the CDR3 is TGCGCCAGCAGTCTCCTAGCGGGGGACCATTACAATGAGCAGTTCTTC.

This chain connects TRBV5-1 to TRBJ2-7; possible D gene TRBD2, 6 bases. This CDR3 region has 12 residues. Between the trimmed V and J ends, which lost 4 bases and 11 bases, there was a span of 16 bases. Germline V gene lookup returns CDR1 SGHRS and CDR2 YFSETQ. The CDR3 reads CASSPAGRREYF. DNA of the CDR3: TGCGCCAGCAGCCCCGCTGGGCGGAGGGAGTACTTC.

The V call is TRBV9, the J call TRBJ2-2, with D tentatively TRBD1 (6 bases). The V and J ends lost 0 bases and 6 bases respectively, with 15 bases between them. The CDR3 spans 16 residues. Germline V CDR1 and CDR2: SGDLS, YYNGEE. The CDR3 nucleotides are TGTGCCAGCAGCGTAGGGCAGGGGATTCGTCCCGGGGAGCTGTTTTTT. This sequence encodes CASSVGQGIRPGELFF.

The gene calls are TRBV6-6 and TRBJ2-3; D is perhaps TRBD1 (6 bases). The CDR3 runs to 15 residues. V shed 7 bases and J shed 1 base, with 15 bases lying between them. Germline V gene data show CDR1 as MNHNY and CDR2 as SVGAGI (reference sequence). The CDR3 loop reads CASINRVSGTDTQYF. The DNA of the CDR3 is TGTGCCAGCATTAACAGGGTGTCCGGCACAGATACGCAGTATTTT.

V and J are TRBV7-2 and TRBJ1-5; D may be TRBD1 (6 bases). From germline, CDR1 is SGHTA and CDR2 FQGNSA. V was clipped by 5 bases and J by 0 bases, with 11 bases between them. CDR3 size: 15 residues. CDR3 region: CASSVRGGSNQPQHF. Here the CDR3 DNA reads TGTGCCAGCAGCGTCAGGGGTGGTAGCAATCAGCCCCAGCATTTT. Together with reference TRBV7-2 and TRBJ1-5, the CDR3 gives the full variable domain: GAGVSQSPSNKVTEKGKDVELRCDPISGHTALYWYRQSLGQGLEFLIYFQGNSAPDKSGLPSDRFSAERTGGSVSTLTIQRTQQEDSAVYLCASSVRGGSNQPQHFGDGTRLSIL.

This chain joins TRBV4-1 and TRBJ2-5; 8 bases fit TRBD2. J was trimmed by 3 bases and V by 3 bases; bases with no gene match: 9. This CDR3 is built from 16 residues. In germline, CDR1 is MGHRA, CDR2 YSYEKL. CDR3 coding DNA: TGCGCCAGCAGCCATGATCGGGTCGGGGGGGAAGAGACCCAGTACTTC. Translation: CASSHDRVGGEETQYF.

This CDR3 is CASSLVFLSSDTQYF. The CDR3 DNA sequence: TGTGCCAGCAGCTTAGTATTCCTCTCGTCAGATACGCAGTATTTT. This chain connects TRBV7-8 to TRBJ2-3; no clear D. Per germline, CDR1 SGHVS and CDR2 FQNEAQ. This CDR3 spans 15 amino acids. V was clipped by 1 base and J by 4 bases, with 12 bases between them.

This clone was observed a single time. This chain connects TRBV7-8 to TRBJ2-2; TRBD2 aligns across 10 bases. CDR3 length: 18 amino acids. Germline assignment: CDR1 SGHVS and CDR2 FQNEAQ. With V trimmed by 5 bases and J by 2 bases, 11 bases remained unmatched. The CDR3 nucleotides read TGTGCCAGCAGCAACGTTCGTAGCGGGGGGCCTAACACCGGGGAGCTGTTTTTT. It translates to CASSNVRSGGPNTGELFF.

As concerns this clone: In the same sample, other DNA sequences code for this CDR3. This CDR3 reads CASSGQGRETQYF. The CDR3 region has the DNA TGTGCCAGCAGTGGACAGGGTCGGGAGACCCAGTACTTC. The V gene is TRBV6-5, the J gene TRBJ2-5; 8 nucleotides align to TRBD1. Looked up from germline, CDR1 is MNHEY and CDR2 is SVGAGI. This CDR3 has 13 residues. V shed 5 bases, J shed 5 bases, and the junction held 4 bases outside the gene matches.

The chain joins TRBV19 to TRBJ2-1; D uncertain. CDR3 length: 15 amino acids. Germline V lookup: CDR1 LNHDA, CDR2 SQIVND (reference sequence). With 3 bases removed from V and 7 bases from J, the gap between germline ends came to 16 bases. This CDR3 reads CASSMVRPRRNEQFF. DNA of the CDR3: TGTGCCAGTAGTATGGTGAGACCGCGGCGTAATGAGCAGTTCTTC.

The genes are TRBV7-3 and TRBJ2-2; TRBD2 agrees at 13 bases. CDR1 and CDR2 (germline): SGHTA, FQGTGA. The CDR3 is 16 residues long. Trimming removed 0 bases from V and 6 bases from J; junction bases left unmatched: 1. This chain's CDR3 is CASSLTGTSGAGELFF. DNA of the CDR3: TGTGCCAGCAGCTTAACTGGGACTAGCGGGGCCGGGGAGCTGTTTTTT.

The chain links TRBV28 to TRBJ1-5; D perhaps matches TRBD1 (6 bases). The length of the CDR3 is 13 residues. Germline CDR1 is MDHEN and CDR2 is SYDVKM. Trimming took 5 bases from V and 7 from J, leaving 12 bases between them. CDR3 amino acids: CASSQTGSQPQHF. The CDR3 coding sequence is TGTGCCAGCAGTCAGACAGGTTCCCAGCCCCAGCATTTT. Complete variable domain (other parts from reference TRBV28 and TRBJ1-5): DVKVTQSSRYLVKRTGEKVFLECVQDMDHENMFWYRQDPGLGLRLIYFSYDVKMKEKGDIPEGYSVSREKKERFSLILESASTNQTSMYLCASSQTGSQPQHFGDGTRLSIL.

V is TRBV28 and J is TRBJ2-3; 11 bases match TRBD2. J gave up 2 bases and V 3 bases, and 10 bases lay outside the gene matches. Germline V gives CDR1 MDHEN, CDR2 SYDVKM. The CDR3 has 18 residues. The CDR3 DNA reads as TGTGCCAGCAGTTTCCTGACTAGCGGGGTTGCAGCCACAGATACGCAGTATTTT. It yields the protein CASSFLTSGVAATDTQYF.

The chain combines TRBV2 with TRBJ1-2; 10 nucleotides agree with TRBD1. V lost 6 bases and J lost 8; bases outside the gene matches: 6. CDR3 length: 13 amino acids. Germline V gives CDR1 SNHLY, CDR2 FYNNEI. The CDR3 nucleotides are TGTGCCAGCAGGGGACAGGGGATGTCGGGCTACACCTTC. This sequence encodes CASRGQGMSGYTF.

The rearrangement joins TRBV19 to TRBJ1-5; a possible D gene is TRBD1 (6 bases). V was shortened by 3 bases and J by 4 bases, with 13 bases between the two germline ends. The CDR3 length is 15 residues. Per the germline V gene, CDR1 is LNHDA and CDR2 is SQIVND (reference sequence). CDR3 amino acids: CASSIPGQPNQPQHF. CDR3 coding DNA: TGTGCCAGTAGTATTCCCGGACAGCCGAATCAGCCCCAGCATTTT.

This clone was seen just once. The DNA for the CDR3 is TGTGCCAGCAGTTGGACAGGGGAGGGCCAGCCCCAGCATTTT. Protein: CASSWTGEGQPQHF. The V call is TRBV6-6, the J call TRBJ1-5; 9 bases map to TRBD1. Germline CDR1 and CDR2: MNHNY and SVGAGI (reference sequence). The length of the CDR3 is 14 residues. With V trimmed by 4 bases and J by 7 bases, 5 bases remained unmatched.

This chain uses TRBV30 with TRBJ1-1; D perhaps matches TRBD1 (5 bases). This CDR3 spans 13 amino acids. CDR1 is GTSNPN and CDR2 is SVGIG in the germline V gene (reference sequence). V lost 4 bases to trimming and J lost 4 bases, with 13 bases between them. CDR3 sequence reads: CAWNVQGGTEAFF. The CDR3 DNA is TGTGCCTGGAACGTCCAGGGTGGCACTGAAGCTTTCTTT.

The chain combines TRBV18 with TRBJ1-1; 7 bases map to TRBD1. Germline V gene data show CDR1 as KGHSH and CDR2 as LQKENI. Trimming removed 0 bases from V and 3 bases from J; junction bases left unmatched: 1. The CDR3 spans 14 residues. This CDR3 is CASSPPGQHTEAFF. The CDR3 DNA follows: TGTGCCAGCTCACCACCGGGACAGCACACTGAAGCTTTCTTT.

The rearrangement links TRBV19 to TRBJ2-3; D may be TRBD1 (5 bases). Germline CDR1 LNHDA, CDR2 SQIVND (reference sequence). The V end was cut by 5 bases, the J end by 6 bases, with 6 bases between. The CDR3 contains 11 residues. This CDR3 is CASSSGDTQYF. DNA for the CDR3: TGTGCCAGTAGTTCAGGGGATACGCAGTATTTT.

CDR3 sequence reads: CSVYSGSSYEQYF. In nucleotides, the CDR3 is TGCAGCGTTTACAGCGGGAGCTCCTACGAGCAGTACTTC. V is TRBV29-1 and J is TRBJ2-7; 8 nucleotides align to TRBD2. Germline V CDR1 and CDR2: SQVTM, ANQGSEA. The CDR3 spans 13 residues. With 5 bases clipped from V and 0 bases from J, the junction kept 3 bases outside the gene matches.

The CDR3, as DNA: TGTGCCAGCAGTGAAACTTCCCAGGCCCCTTCGTTGAGTGCTTTCTTT. It encodes CASSETSQAPSLSAFF. The chain has TRBV6-1 and TRBJ1-1; D remains ambiguous. This CDR3 contains 16 residues. With 2 bases removed from V and 11 bases from J, the gap between germline ends came to 24 bases. In germline, CDR1 is MNHNS, CDR2 SASEGT.

There are a few counts of this clone. CDR3 nucleotides: TGTGCCAGCTCGACAGGGGGCATTGAAGCTTTCTTT. This gives the protein CASSTGGIEAFF. The chain joins TRBV10-3 to TRBJ1-1; TRBD1 matches at 10 bases. Trimming took 10 bases from V and 7 from J; bases not matched to a gene: 6. Germline lookup yields CDR1 ENHRY and CDR2 SYGVKD. The CDR3 covers 12 residues.

The V gene is TRBV5-1, the J gene TRBJ2-3; 11 bases match TRBD2. This CDR3 is 14 amino acids long. Germline V gene lookup returns CDR1 SGHRS and CDR2 YFSETQ. J gave up 1 base and V 6 bases, and 1 base lay outside the gene matches. The CDR3 DNA is TGCGCCAGCAATAGCGGGGGGGGCACAGATACGCAGTATTTT. Residues: CASNSGGGTDTQYF.